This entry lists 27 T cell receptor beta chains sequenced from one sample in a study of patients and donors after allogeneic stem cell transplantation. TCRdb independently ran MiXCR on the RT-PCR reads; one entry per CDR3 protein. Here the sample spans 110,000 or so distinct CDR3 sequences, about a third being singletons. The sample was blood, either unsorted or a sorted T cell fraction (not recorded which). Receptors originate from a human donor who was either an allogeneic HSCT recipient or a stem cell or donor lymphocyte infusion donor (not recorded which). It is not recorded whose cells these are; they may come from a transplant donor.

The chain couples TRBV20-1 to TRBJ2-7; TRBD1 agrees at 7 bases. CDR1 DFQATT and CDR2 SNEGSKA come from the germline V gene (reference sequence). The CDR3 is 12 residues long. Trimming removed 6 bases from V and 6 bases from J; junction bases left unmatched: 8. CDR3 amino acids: CSAANRGLEQYF. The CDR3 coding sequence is TGCAGTGCCGCTAACAGGGGCCTCGAGCAGTACTTC.

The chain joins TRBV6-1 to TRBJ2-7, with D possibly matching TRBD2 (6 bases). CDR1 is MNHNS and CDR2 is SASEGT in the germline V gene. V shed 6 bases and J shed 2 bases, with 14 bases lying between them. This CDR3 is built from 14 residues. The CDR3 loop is CASRKAEGPYEQYF. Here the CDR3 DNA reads TGTGCCAGCAGAAAAGCGGAGGGCCCCTACGAGCAGTACTTC.

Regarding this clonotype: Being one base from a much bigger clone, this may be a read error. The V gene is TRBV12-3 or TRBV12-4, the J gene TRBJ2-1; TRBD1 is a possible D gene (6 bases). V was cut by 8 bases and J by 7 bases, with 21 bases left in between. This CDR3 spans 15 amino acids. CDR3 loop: CASRPHWGRTNEQFF. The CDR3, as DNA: TGTGCCAGCCGACCGCACTGGGGGCGTACGAATGAGCAGTTCTTC.

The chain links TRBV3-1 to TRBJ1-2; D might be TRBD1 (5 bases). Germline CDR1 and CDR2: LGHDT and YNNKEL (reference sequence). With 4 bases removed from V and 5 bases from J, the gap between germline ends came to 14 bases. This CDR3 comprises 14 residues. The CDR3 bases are TGTGCCAGCAGCCCCCAAGATCGGGGGTATGGCTACACCTTC. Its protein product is CASSPQDRGYGYTF.

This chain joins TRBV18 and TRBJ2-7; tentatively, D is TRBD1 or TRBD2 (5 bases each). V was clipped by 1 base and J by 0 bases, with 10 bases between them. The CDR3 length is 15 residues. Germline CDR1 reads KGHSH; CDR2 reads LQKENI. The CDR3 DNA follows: TGTGCCAGCTCACCACAGTCAGGGAGCTCCTACGAGCAGTACTTC. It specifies CASSPQSGSSYEQYF.

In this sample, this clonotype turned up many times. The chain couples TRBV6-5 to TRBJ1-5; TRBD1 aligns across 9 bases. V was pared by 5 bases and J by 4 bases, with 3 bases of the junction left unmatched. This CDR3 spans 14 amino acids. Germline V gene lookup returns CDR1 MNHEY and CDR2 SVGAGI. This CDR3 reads CASSPGQGNQPQHF. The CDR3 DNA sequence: TGTGCCAGCAGTCCCGGACAGGGGAATCAGCCCCAGCATTTT.

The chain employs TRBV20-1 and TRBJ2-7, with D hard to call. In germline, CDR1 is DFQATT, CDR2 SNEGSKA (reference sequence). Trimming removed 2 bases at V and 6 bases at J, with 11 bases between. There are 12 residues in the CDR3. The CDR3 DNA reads TGCAGTGCTAGACTCGACACTTCCGAGCAGTACTTC. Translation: CSARLDTSEQYF.

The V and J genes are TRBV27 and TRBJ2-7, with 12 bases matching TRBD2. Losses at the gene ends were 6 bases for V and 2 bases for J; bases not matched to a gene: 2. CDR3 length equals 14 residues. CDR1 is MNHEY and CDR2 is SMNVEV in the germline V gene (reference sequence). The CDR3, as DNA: TGTGCCAGCAGCAGACTAGCGGGAGCCTACGAGCAGTACTTC. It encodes CASSRLAGAYEQYF.

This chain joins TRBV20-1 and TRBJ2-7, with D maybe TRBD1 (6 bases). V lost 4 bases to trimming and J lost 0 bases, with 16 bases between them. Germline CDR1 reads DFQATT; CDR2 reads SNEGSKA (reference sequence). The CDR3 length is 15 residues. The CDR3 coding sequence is TGCAGTGCTACCCTCTACAGGGCGACCTCCTACGAGCAGTACTTC. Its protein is CSATLYRATSYEQYF.

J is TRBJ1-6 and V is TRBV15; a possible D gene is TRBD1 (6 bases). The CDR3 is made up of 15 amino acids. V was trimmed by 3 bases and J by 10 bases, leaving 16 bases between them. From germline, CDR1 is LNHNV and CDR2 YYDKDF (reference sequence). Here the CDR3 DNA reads TGTGCCACCAGCAGGGCGGTCAGGGGAAGGTCACCCCTCCACTTT. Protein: CATSRAVRGRSPLHF.

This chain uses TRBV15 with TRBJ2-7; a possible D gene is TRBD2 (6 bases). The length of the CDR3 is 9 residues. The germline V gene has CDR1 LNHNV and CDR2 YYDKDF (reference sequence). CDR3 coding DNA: TGTGCACGGAGGGGCCGCCAGTACTTC. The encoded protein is CARRGRQYF.

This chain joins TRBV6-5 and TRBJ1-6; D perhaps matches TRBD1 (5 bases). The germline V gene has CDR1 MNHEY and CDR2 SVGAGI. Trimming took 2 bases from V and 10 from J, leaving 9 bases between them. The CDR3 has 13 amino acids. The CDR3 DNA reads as TGTGCCAGCAGTTACAGGCAGGGCTCACCCCTCCACTTT. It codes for CASSYRQGSPLHF.

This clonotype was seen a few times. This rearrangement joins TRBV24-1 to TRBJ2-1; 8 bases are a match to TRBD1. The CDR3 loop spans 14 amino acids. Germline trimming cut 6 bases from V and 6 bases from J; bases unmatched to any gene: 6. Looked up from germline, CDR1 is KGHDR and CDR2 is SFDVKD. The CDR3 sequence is CATSLSGGFNEQFF. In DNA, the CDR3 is TGTGCCACCAGTCTGTCAGGGGGCTTCAATGAGCAGTTCTTC.

The CDR3: CASSGGLGTGGGLPQHF. The CDR3 DNA reads as TGTGCCAGCAGCGGAGGCCTCGGGACAGGGGGTGGTTTGCCCCAGCATTTT. The gene calls are TRBV7-8 and TRBJ1-5; TRBD1 matches 11 bases. J was trimmed by 9 bases and V by 5 bases; bases with no gene match: 15. From germline, CDR1 is SGHVS and CDR2 FQNEAQ. This CDR3 comprises 17 residues.

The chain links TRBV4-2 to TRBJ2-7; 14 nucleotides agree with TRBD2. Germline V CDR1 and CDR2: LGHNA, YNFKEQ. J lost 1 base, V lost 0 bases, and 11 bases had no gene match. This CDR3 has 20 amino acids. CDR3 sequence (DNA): TGTGCCAGCAGCCAAGAAGGGATGGGACTAGCGGGAGAGAAGTCCTACGAGCAGTACTTC. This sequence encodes CASSQEGMGLAGEKSYEQYF.

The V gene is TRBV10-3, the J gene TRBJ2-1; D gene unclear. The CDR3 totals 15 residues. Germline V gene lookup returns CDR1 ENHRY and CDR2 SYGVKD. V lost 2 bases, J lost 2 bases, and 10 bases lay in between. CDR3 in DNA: TGTGCCATCAGTGAGGGGGTTAGAACCTACAATGAGCAGTTCTTC. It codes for CAISEGVRTYNEQFF.

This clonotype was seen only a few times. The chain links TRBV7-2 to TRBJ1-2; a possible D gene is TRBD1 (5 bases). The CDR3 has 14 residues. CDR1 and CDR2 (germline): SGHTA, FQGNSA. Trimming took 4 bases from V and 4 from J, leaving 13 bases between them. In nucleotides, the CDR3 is TGTGCCAGCAGCTACTGGGTGGGGGGCTATGGCTACACCTTC. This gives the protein CASSYWVGGYGYTF. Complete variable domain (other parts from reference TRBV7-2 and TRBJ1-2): GAGVSQSPSNKVTEKGKDVELRCDPISGHTALYWYRQSLGQGLEFLIYFQGNSAPDKSGLPSDRFSAERTGGSVSTLTIQRTQQEDSAVYLCASSYWVGGYGYTFGSGTRLTVV.

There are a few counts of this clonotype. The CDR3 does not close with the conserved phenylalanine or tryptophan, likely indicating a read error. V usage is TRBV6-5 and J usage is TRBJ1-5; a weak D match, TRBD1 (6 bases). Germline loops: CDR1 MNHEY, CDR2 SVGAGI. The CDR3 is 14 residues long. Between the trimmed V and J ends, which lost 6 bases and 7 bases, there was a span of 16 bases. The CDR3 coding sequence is TGTGCCAGCAGCCGAGGGGGGGGAGGGCAGCCCCAGCATCTT. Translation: CASSRGGGGQPQHL.

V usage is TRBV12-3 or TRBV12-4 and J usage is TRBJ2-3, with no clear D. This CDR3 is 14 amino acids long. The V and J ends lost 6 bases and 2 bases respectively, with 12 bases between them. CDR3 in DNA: TGTGCCAGCAGCTCGGTGCGCTTCACAGATACGCAGTATTTT. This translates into CASSSVRFTDTQYF.

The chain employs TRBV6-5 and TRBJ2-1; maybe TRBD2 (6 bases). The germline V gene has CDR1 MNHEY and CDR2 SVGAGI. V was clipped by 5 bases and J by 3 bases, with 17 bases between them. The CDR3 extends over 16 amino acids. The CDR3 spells CASSGRLGPIYNEQFF. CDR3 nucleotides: TGTGCCAGCAGTGGGAGGCTGGGCCCGATCTACAATGAGCAGTTCTTC.

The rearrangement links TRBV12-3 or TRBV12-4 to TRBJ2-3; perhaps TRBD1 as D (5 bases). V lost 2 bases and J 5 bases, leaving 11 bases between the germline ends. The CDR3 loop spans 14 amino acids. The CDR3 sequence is CASSLSRVKDTQYF. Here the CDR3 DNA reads TGTGCCAGCAGTTTAAGCAGGGTCAAAGATACGCAGTATTTT.

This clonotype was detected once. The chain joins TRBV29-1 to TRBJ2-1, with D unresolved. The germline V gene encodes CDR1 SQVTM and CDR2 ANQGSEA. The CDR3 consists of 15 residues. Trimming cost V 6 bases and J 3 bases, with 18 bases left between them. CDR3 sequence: CSVGPPLGNYNEQFF. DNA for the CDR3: TGCAGCGTCGGACCCCCTCTAGGAAACTACAATGAGCAGTTCTTC.

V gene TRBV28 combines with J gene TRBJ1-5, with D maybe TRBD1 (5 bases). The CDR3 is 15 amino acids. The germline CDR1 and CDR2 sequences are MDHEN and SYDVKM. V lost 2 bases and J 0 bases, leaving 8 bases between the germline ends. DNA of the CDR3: TGTGCCAGCAGTTTAGCAGGGTCTAGCAATCAGCCCCAGCATTTT. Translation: CASSLAGSSNQPQHF.

The CDR3 DNA reads as TGCAGTGCTAGGGACAGGGGGCTCTACCAGCCCCAGCATTTT. It yields the protein CSARDRGLYQPQHF. The chain has TRBV20-1 and TRBJ1-5; 11 bases are shared with TRBD1. Germline assignment: CDR1 DFQATT and CDR2 SNEGSKA (reference sequence). The CDR3 extends over 14 amino acids. V shed 3 bases, J shed 7 bases, and the junction held 5 bases outside the gene matches.

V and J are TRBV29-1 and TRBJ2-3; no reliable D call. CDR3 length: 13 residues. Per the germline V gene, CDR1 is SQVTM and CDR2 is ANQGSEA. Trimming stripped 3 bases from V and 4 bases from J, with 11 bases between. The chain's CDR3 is CSVEGRAADTQYF. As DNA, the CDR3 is TGCAGCGTTGAGGGTAGGGCGGCAGATACGCAGTATTTT.

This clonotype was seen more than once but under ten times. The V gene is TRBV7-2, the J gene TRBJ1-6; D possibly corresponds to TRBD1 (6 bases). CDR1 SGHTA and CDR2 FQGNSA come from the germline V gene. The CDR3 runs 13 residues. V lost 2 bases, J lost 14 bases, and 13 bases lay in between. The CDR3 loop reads CASSLPPEGALHF. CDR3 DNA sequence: TGTGCCAGCAGCTTACCCCCAGAGGGGGCCCTCCACTTT.

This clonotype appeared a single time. CDR3 in amino acids: CASSLFVDNEQFF. DNA for the CDR3: TGTGCCAGCAGCTTGTTCGTGGACAATGAGCAGTTCTTC. This sequence joins TRBV5-4 and TRBJ2-1; D call uncertain. The CDR3 contains 13 residues. Between the trimmed V and J ends, which lost 1 base and 5 bases, there was a span of 7 bases. Germline V gene data show CDR1 as SGHNT and CDR2 as YYREEE (reference sequence).